Following are 26 T cell receptor beta chains from one sample sequenced in a study of T cells in Graves' hyperthyroidism and ophthalmopathy (dated 2019 in TCRdb). The library was prepared using multiplex PCR. For sequencing, an Illumina HiSeq 2000 was employed. The TCR beta CDR3 regions were amplified from RNA transcripts. The first round of RT-PCR for the TCR CDR3 was performed with the HTBI primer set and the Qiagen OneStep RT-PCR kit. TCRdb trimmed the raw reads at Q25, called clones with MiXCR and kept productive beta chains. When rows share a CDR3 protein, they turn into one entry using the most common DNA and genes. The sample table lists 700,000 or so distinct CDR3 sequences, about 17% of them with a count of one. 8.4% of the sample goes to the ten largest clones. The material sequenced was blood. The receptors originated from a man aged 18 to 29 with Graves' hyperthyroidism.

This clonotype was observed many times. The gene calls are TRBV28 and TRBJ2-1, with 12 nucleotides matching TRBD2. The germline CDR1 and CDR2 sequences are MDHEN and SYDVKM. V shed 7 bases, J shed 7 bases, and the junction held 5 bases outside the gene matches. This CDR3 spans 14 amino acids. CDR3: CASTITSGRNEQFF. DNA for the CDR3: TGTGCCAGCACCATCACTAGCGGGAGGAATGAGCAGTTCTTC.

This clonotype occurred a few times. The chain links TRBV11-2 to TRBJ2-7; D gene unclear. Germline assignment: CDR1 SGHAT and CDR2 FQNNGV. The CDR3 contains 14 residues. The germline V and J ends were trimmed by 5 bases and 0 bases, with 11 bases remaining between them. CDR3 in amino acids: CASSLSLHSYEQYF. CDR3 coding DNA: TGTGCCAGCAGCCTCAGTCTACACTCCTACGAGCAGTACTTC.

This clonotype was detected ten times or more. The J gene is TRBJ2-3, the V gene TRBV6-1; 13 bases align to TRBD2. Unmatched junction bases numbered 8, after V lost 6 bases and J lost 5 bases. Germline V lookup: CDR1 MNHNS, CDR2 SASEGT. The CDR3 has 16 residues. CDR3 nucleotides: TGTGCCAGCAGGGTAAGACTAGCGGGAGGTCAAGATACGCAGTATTTT. The encoded protein is CASRVRLAGGQDTQYF.

Only a few counts were recorded for this clonotype. The genes are TRBV19 and TRBJ2-1; 8 positions match TRBD2. Germline trimming cut 7 bases from V and 10 bases from J; bases unmatched to any gene: 18. The CDR3 is 16 residues long. Germline CDR1 reads LNHDA; CDR2 reads SQIVND (reference sequence). CDR3 coding DNA: TGTGCCAGTACCCCCCTTGGAGCGGGAGACTTAGGAGAGCAGTTCTTC. As protein: CASTPLGAGDLGEQFF.

This clonotype occurred many times. V is TRBV6-2 or TRBV6-3 and J is TRBJ2-7, with 10 bases identical to TRBD1. Trimming at V came to 6 bases and at J to 4 bases, leaving 6 bases not matched to a gene. Germline V lookup: CDR1 MNHEY, CDR2 SVGEGT. The CDR3 has 14 amino acids. The CDR3: CASRAPGQGYEQYF. The CDR3, as DNA: TGTGCCAGCAGAGCCCCGGGACAGGGGTACGAGCAGTACTTC.

This clonotype was seen at least ten times. The chain employs TRBV7-8 and TRBJ1-5; 7 bases line up with TRBD1. The CDR3 runs 14 residues. CDR1 is SGHVS, CDR2 FQNEAQ, per germline. The V gene end was trimmed by 3 bases and the J gene end by 5 bases; junction bases not matched to a gene: 4. CDR3 DNA: TGTGCCAGCAGCTTTGGACAGGCCCATCAGCCCCAGCATTTT. Translating it yields CASSFGQAHQPQHF. Using reference TRBV7-8 and TRBJ1-5 for the parts outside the CDR3, the full variable domain is GAGVSQSPRYKVAKRGQDVALRCDPISGHVSLFWYQQALGQGPEFLTYFQNEAQLDKSGLPSDRFFAERPEGSVSTLKIQRTQQEDSAVYLCASSFGQAHQPQHFGDGTRLSIL.

This rearrangement joins TRBV7-9 to TRBJ2-2; 11 positions agree with TRBD2. The CDR3 totals 15 residues. CDR1 and CDR2 from the germline V gene are SEHNR and FQNEAQ (reference sequence). Trimming took 5 bases from V and 7 from J; bases not matched to a gene: 6. DNA for the CDR3: TGTGCCAGCAGCGACACTAGCGGGAGAGGCGGGGAGCTGTTTTTT. It translates to CASSDTSGRGGELFF.

This clonotype was picked up a small number of times. The chain combines TRBV6-2 or TRBV6-3 with TRBJ2-7, with 12 bases aligning to TRBD1. The germline CDR1 and CDR2 sequences are MNHEY and SVGEGT. Trimming took 8 bases from V and 4 from J; bases not matched to a gene: 12. The CDR3 is made up of 16 amino acids. The CDR3 is CASSKVRGQGAYEQYF. CDR3 nucleotides: TGTGCCAGCTCAAAAGTCCGGGGACAGGGGGCGTACGAGCAGTACTTC.

The V gene is TRBV28, the J gene TRBJ1-1; D is unresolved. The CDR3 contains 15 residues. V gave up 7 bases and J gave up 0 bases, with 15 bases separating them. Germline CDR1 reads MDHEN; CDR2 reads SYDVKM. The CDR3 DNA is TGTGCCAGCAAGCCCCCGGTTGACATGAACACTGAAGCTTTCTTT. Protein: CASKPPVDMNTEAFF.

Ten or more counts support this clonotype. The rearrangement joins TRBV10-3 to TRBJ2-1, with 7 positions matching TRBD2. V lost 4 bases and J lost 7; bases outside the gene matches: 16. Germline V gene lookup returns CDR1 ENHRY and CDR2 SYGVKD. This CDR3 has 17 residues. CDR3 in amino acids: CAISGGAMGGPRNEQFF. CDR3 bases: TGTGCCATCAGTGGAGGGGCTATGGGAGGGCCGAGGAATGAGCAGTTCTTC.

There are many counts of this clonotype. V is TRBV7-3 and J is TRBJ2-2, with 12 bases identical to TRBD2. The V segment lost 4 bases and the J segment 0 bases; nucleotides outside the gene matches: 12. This CDR3 is 20 amino acids long. Germline V gives CDR1 SGHTA, CDR2 FQGTGA. CDR3 region: CASSSNPLLAGGSNTGELFF. The CDR3 nucleotides are TGTGCCAGCAGCTCAAACCCACTACTAGCGGGAGGTTCGAACACCGGGGAGCTGTTTTTT. The variable domain in full, completed from reference TRBV7-3 and TRBJ2-2, reads GAGVSQTPSNKVTEKGKYVELRCDPISGHTALYWYRQSLGQGPEFLIYFQGTGAADDSGLPNDRFFAVRPEGSVSTLKIQRTERGDSAVYLCASSSNPLLAGGSNTGELFFGEGSRLTVL.

This clonotype has more than one count but fewer than ten. The V call is TRBV20-1, the J call TRBJ1-1; no clear D. Per the germline V gene, CDR1 is DFQATT and CDR2 is SNEGSKA (reference sequence). The V and J ends lost 1 base and 3 bases respectively, with 6 bases between them. This CDR3 region has 12 residues. CDR3 amino acids: CSARAGDTEAFF. The DNA for the CDR3 is TGCAGTGCTAGAGCCGGGGACACTGAAGCTTTCTTT.

This clonotype was detected only once. The chain uses TRBV28 and TRBJ2-7; TRBD1 aligns across 9 bases. The J segment lost 2 bases and the V segment lost 7 bases, leaving 9 bases of the junction unmatched. The CDR3 covers 15 residues. The germline gives CDR1 MDHEN, CDR2 SYDVKM. The DNA for the CDR3 is TGTGCCAGCACTTCAGGCAGGACAGGGGCCTACGAGCAGTACTTC. It is translated as CASTSGRTGAYEQYF. Full variable domain (outside the CDR3, taken from reference TRBV28 and TRBJ2-7): DVKVTQSSRYLVKRTGEKVFLECVQDMDHENMFWYRQDPGLGLRLIYFSYDVKMKEKGDIPEGYSVSREKKERFSLILESASTNQTSMYLCASTSGRTGAYEQYFGPGTRLTVT.

In its sample, this clonotype was seen many times. The chain uses TRBV27 and TRBJ1-1, with 9 bases aligning to TRBD1. Germline V gene sequence: CDR1 MNHEY, CDR2 SMNVEV (reference sequence). CDR3 size: 17 residues. J gave up 4 bases and V 4 bases, and 13 bases lay outside the gene matches. The CDR3 DNA follows: TGTGCCAGCAGTTCCCCGGACAGGGGACGGAAAGGCACTGAAGCTTTCTTT. It encodes CASSSPDRGRKGTEAFF.

This clonotype was detected only a few times. This chain connects TRBV15 to TRBJ1-5; D not resolved. The CDR3 totals 15 residues. Trimming removed 0 bases from V and 7 bases from J, with 13 bases in between. The V gene's germline CDR1 is LNHNV and CDR2 YYDKDF (reference sequence). CDR3 nucleotides: TGTGCCACCAGCAGAGATCCCAAAGGAGGCCAGCCCCAGCATTTT. As protein: CATSRDPKGGQPQHF.

The V gene is TRBV4-1, the J gene TRBJ2-3; 10 nucleotides agree with TRBD2. The CDR3 covers 16 residues. Trimming at V came to 4 bases and at J to 2 bases, leaving 6 bases not matched to a gene. CDR1 and CDR2 from the germline V gene are MGHRA and YSYEKL. The CDR3 region is CASSPTSGPPTDTQYF. In DNA, the CDR3 is TGCGCCAGCAGCCCGACTAGCGGGCCGCCCACAGATACGCAGTATTTT.

This clonotype has only a few counts. The chain couples TRBV20-1 to TRBJ1-1, with D perhaps matching TRBD1 (6 bases). Looked up from germline, CDR1 is DFQATT and CDR2 is SNEGSKA (reference sequence). This CDR3 comprises 14 residues. The CDR3 DNA is TGCACGCAGGGGCATTTCCCTAATAGCCCTGAAGCTTTCTTT. Translation gives CTQGHFPNSPEAFF.

In its sample, this clonotype was seen a few times. This chain joins TRBV6-5 and TRBJ2-1, with a possible D match to TRBD1 (5 bases). V lost 3 bases and J lost 6, with 12 bases in between. The CDR3 covers 14 residues. CDR1 is MNHEY and CDR2 is SVGAGI in the germline V gene. The CDR3 DNA reads as TGTGCCAGCAGTTATGATCAGCAGGGCAATGAGCAGTTCTTC. As protein: CASSYDQQGNEQFF.

There are a few counts of this clonotype. The chain couples TRBV19 to TRBJ2-7, with no clear D. V lost 5 bases and J 5 bases, leaving 13 bases between the germline ends. The CDR3 length is 13 residues. CDR1 LNHDA and CDR2 SQIVND come from the germline V gene (reference sequence). CDR3 bases: TGTGCCAGTAGTGAGGTGTTTAGTAACGAGCAGTACTTC. It codes for CASSEVFSNEQYF.

This clonotype was recorded many times. The chain has TRBV7-2 and TRBJ2-7; 7 positions agree with TRBD1. CDR1 SGHTA and CDR2 FQGNSA come from the germline V gene. This CDR3 region has 14 residues. Germline trimming cut 6 bases from V and 0 bases from J; bases unmatched to any gene: 5. In nucleotides, the CDR3 is TGTGCCAGCAGGGAACAGGGGAGCTCCTACGAGCAGTACTTC. Translating gives CASREQGSSYEQYF.

Concerning this clonotype itself: A single base separates this from a much larger clone, so it may be a read error. V and J are TRBV5-5 and TRBJ2-1; 13 nucleotides align to TRBD2. V lost 7 bases, J lost 0 bases, and 4 bases stayed unmatched. This CDR3 comprises 16 residues. Germline V lookup: CDR1 SGHKS, CDR2 YYEKEE (reference sequence). The CDR3 DNA follows: TGTGCCAGCTGTCGGACTAGCGGGAGCTCCTACAATGAGCAGTTCTTC. Translating it yields CASCRTSGSSYNEQFF.

The V call is TRBV15, the J call TRBJ2-2; TRBD2 matches 7 bases. J was trimmed by 5 bases and V by 3 bases; bases with no gene match: 3. CDR1 is LNHNV, CDR2 YYDKDF, per germline (reference sequence). The CDR3 loop spans 14 amino acids. In nucleotides, the CDR3 is TGTGCCACCAGCAGGGGGGGGGGAACCGGGGAGCTGTTTTTT. Protein product: CATSRGGGTGELFF.

This chain uses TRBV15 with TRBJ2-7, with D maybe TRBD2 (5 bases). The CDR3 contains 13 residues. V gave up 4 bases and J gave up 4 bases, with 11 bases separating them. Germline V gene sequence: CDR1 LNHNV, CDR2 YYDKDF (reference sequence). The CDR3 region is CATSNFGVYEQYF. DNA of the CDR3: TGTGCCACCAGCAACTTCGGGGTGTACGAGCAGTACTTC.

In its sample, this clonotype was seen a few times. CDR3 residues: CASTLAGGSYNEQFF. In DNA, the CDR3 is TGTGCCAGTACCCTAGCGGGAGGCTCCTACAATGAGCAGTTCTTC. The rearrangement links TRBV19 to TRBJ2-1; TRBD2 matches 11 bases. Per the germline V gene, CDR1 is LNHDA and CDR2 is SQIVND (reference sequence). V trimming: 7 bases; J trimming: 0 bases; junction bases outside the gene matches: 2. The CDR3 spans 15 residues.

This clonotype was seen more than once but under ten times. This chain connects TRBV27 to TRBJ2-3, with 7 bases identical to TRBD1. The germline V gene has CDR1 MNHEY and CDR2 SMNVEV (reference sequence). The CDR3 has 14 residues. Unmatched junction bases numbered 4, after V lost 3 bases and J lost 4 bases. The CDR3 loop is CASSLRQGSDTQYF. DNA for the CDR3: TGTGCCAGCAGTTTGCGACAGGGCTCAGATACGCAGTATTTT.

There are a few counts of this clonotype. This rearrangement joins TRBV10-3 to TRBJ2-3; TRBD2 aligns across 7 bases. The junction had 14 bases not matched to a gene; V was cut back by 11 bases and J by 6 bases. The CDR3 runs 14 residues. Germline CDR1 ENHRY, CDR2 SYGVKD. The CDR3 protein is CAATGSSGTDTQYF. DNA for the CDR3: TGTGCCGCCACCGGGTCTAGCGGTACGGATACGCAGTATTTT.